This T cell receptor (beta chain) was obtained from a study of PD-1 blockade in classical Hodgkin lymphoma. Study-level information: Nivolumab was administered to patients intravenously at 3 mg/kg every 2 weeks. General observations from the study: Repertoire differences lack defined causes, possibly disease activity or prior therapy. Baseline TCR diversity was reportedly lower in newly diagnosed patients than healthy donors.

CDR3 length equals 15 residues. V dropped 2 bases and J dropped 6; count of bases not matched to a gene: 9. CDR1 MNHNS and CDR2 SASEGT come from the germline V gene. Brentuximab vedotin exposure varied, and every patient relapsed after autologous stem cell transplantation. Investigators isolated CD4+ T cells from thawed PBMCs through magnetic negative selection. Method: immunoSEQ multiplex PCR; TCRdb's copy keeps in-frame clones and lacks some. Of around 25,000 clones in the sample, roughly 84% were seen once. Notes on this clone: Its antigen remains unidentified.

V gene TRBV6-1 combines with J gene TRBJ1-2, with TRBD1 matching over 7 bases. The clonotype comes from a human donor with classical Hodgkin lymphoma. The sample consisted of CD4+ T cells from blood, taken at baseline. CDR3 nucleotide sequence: TGTGCCAGCAGTGAACATGGACAGGTTGGGGATGGCTACACCTTC. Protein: CASSEHGQVGDGYTF.